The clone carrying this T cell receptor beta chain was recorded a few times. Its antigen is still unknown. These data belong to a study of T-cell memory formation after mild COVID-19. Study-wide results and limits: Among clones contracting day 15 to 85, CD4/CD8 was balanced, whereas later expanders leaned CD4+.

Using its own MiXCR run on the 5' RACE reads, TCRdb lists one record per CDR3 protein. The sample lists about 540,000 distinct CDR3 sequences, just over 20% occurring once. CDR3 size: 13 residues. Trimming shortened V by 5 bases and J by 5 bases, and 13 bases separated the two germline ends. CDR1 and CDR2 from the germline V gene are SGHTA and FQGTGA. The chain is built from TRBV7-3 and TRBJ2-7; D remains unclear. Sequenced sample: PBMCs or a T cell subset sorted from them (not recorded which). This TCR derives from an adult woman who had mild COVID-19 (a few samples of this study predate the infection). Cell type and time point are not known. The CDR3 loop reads CASSPDPRDEQYF. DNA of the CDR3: TGTGCCAGCAGCCCTGACCCTAGGGACGAGCAGTACTTC.